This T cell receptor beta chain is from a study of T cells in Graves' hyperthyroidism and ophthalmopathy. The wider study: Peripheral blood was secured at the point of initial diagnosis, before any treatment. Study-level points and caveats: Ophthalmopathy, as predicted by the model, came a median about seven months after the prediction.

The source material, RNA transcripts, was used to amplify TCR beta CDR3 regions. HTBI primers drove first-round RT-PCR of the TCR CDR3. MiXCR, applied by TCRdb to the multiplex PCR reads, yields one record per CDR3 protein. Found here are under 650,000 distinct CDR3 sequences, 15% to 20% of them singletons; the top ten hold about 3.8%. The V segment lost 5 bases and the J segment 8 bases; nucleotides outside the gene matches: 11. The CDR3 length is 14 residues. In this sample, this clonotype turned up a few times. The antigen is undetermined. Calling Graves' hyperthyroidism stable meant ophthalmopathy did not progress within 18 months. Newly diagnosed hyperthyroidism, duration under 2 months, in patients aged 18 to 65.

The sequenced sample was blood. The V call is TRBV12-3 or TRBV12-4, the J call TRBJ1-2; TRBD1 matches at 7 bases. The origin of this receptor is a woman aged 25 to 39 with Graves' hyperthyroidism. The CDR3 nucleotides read TGTGCCAGCAGTCCCATCAATAGACAGGGCGGCTACACCTTC. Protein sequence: CASSPINRQGGYTF.